This TCR beta chain was recorded in a study of T cell responses to AZD1222 COVID-19 vaccine. Study-wide points: Increased Spike-specific TCR breadth and depth were observed after two AZD1222 doses. Sampling that yielded the repertoires occurred only after the peak T cell response. Across spike, vaccine-associated CD4 TCRs were found, dominant at 160-218 and 743-854. Just 6 or 7 AZD1222 recipients were seropositive at baseline.

TCRdb keeps only in-frame clones here, not all; method: immunoSEQ multiplex PCR. The sample has about 140,000 clones, around 92% seen once; the top ten hold under 3.5%. This clone has just a few counts. Its antigen is unidentified. Germline V lookup: CDR1 LGHDT, CDR2 YNNKEL (reference sequence). The CDR3 spans 14 residues. V was cut by 4 bases and J by 6 bases, with 15 bases left in between. The V call is TRBV3-1 (or the pseudogene TRBV3-2), the J call TRBJ1-1, with TRBD1 as a possible D gene (6 bases). The clonotype originates from an adult in good health. The material sequenced was peripheral blood, taken on day 0 of AZD1222 vaccination. In DNA form, the CDR3 reads TGTGCCAGCAGCCCCCGTAGGGGGGGCTCTGAAGCTTTCTTT. This translates into CASSPRRGGSEAFF.